The 15 T cell receptor beta chains below were found in one sample sequenced in a study of cytomegalovirus exposure and HLA in healthy donors. Method: immunoSEQ multiplex PCR; TCRdb's copy keeps in-frame clones and lacks some. The sample has 110,000 to 150,000 clones; just over 90% are singletons. The sample taken for sequencing was PBMCs. These receptor sequences come from a man younger than 30 in good health and CMV-seronegative.

J is TRBJ1-5 and V is TRBV7-2; TRBD1 might be the D (5 bases). The V gene lost 2 bases and the J gene lost 5 bases, with 19 bases spanning the gap. The CDR3 is 17 residues long. Germline loops: CDR1 SGHTA, CDR2 FQGNSA. The CDR3 nucleotides are TGTGCCAGCAGCTTACACCTACAGGCGGTACGGGATCAGCCCCAGCATTTT. Protein product: CASSLHLQAVRDQPQHF.

The chain has TRBV4-3 and TRBJ2-7, with 7 bases identical to TRBD1. The germline V gene has CDR1 LGHNA and CDR2 YSLEER. The CDR3 has 13 residues. After removal of 1 base from V and 6 bases from J, the junction contained 3 bases not matched to a gene. The CDR3 DNA reads as TGCGCCAGCAGCCAAGGGACAGGCAGCGAGCAGTACGTC. Encoded protein: CASSQGTGSEQYV.

V usage is TRBV27 and J usage is TRBJ2-7, with TRBD1 matching 7 bases. V gave up 4 bases and J gave up 0 bases; unmatched junction bases: 6. The V gene's germline CDR1 is MNHEY and CDR2 SMNVEV (reference sequence). CDR3 length: 15 residues. CDR3: CASSWSGQDSYEQYF. As DNA, the CDR3 is TGTGCCAGCAGTTGGTCTGGACAGGACTCCTACGAGCAGTACTTC.

This chain uses TRBV28 with TRBJ2-3; 11 bases match TRBD1. Germline-derived CDR1 and CDR2 are MDHEN and SYDVKM. The CDR3 spans 15 residues. Trimming removed 5 bases from V and 4 bases from J; junction bases left unmatched: 5. CDR3 sequence (DNA): TGTGCCAGCAGTCTTTGGACAGGGGGCGCAGATACGCAGTATTTT. Translated, it gives CASSLWTGGADTQYF.

The rearrangement uses TRBV6-5 and TRBJ1-4; 8 bases match TRBD1. The CDR3 covers 15 residues. CDR1 and CDR2 (germline): MNHEY, SVGAGI. V was pared by 5 bases and J by 4 bases, with 6 bases of the junction left unmatched. The DNA of the CDR3 is TGTGCCAGCAGTCCATGGACAGGGAATAATGAAAAACTGTTTTTT. Its protein product is CASSPWTGNNEKLFF.

The chain has TRBV4-1 and TRBJ1-6; 7 bases are a match to TRBD1. The CDR3 length is 18 residues. CDR1 is MGHRA, CDR2 YSYEKL, per germline. V lost 0 bases, J lost 0 bases, and 5 bases stayed unmatched. The CDR3, as DNA: TGCGCCAGCAGCCAAGATGAGGGGGCGAGCTCCTATAATTCACCCCTCCACTTT. Protein product: CASSQDEGASSYNSPLHF.

This clone was seen only once. The chain recombines TRBV10-3 with TRBJ1-2; D call uncertain. This CDR3 region has 15 residues. The V gene lost 6 bases and the J gene lost 2 bases, with 16 bases spanning the gap. CDR1 and CDR2 (germline): ENHRY, SYGVKD. In DNA form, the CDR3 reads TGTGCCATCAGAGGAGGGAAGATACCAAACTATGGCTACACCTTC. Residues: CAIRGGKIPNYGYTF.

The rearrangement uses TRBV30 and TRBJ1-3; 9 bases are shared with TRBD1. V gave up 3 bases and J gave up 2 bases; unmatched junction bases: 11. The germline gives CDR1 GTSNPN, CDR2 SVGIG (reference sequence). The CDR3 sequence is 17 residues long. CDR3 in amino acids: CAWSPGGQGFTGNTIYF. The CDR3 nucleotides are TGTGCCTGGAGCCCTGGGGGACAGGGATTCACTGGAAACACCATATATTTT.

The chain joins TRBV28 to TRBJ1-5; D not resolved. CDR1 is MDHEN and CDR2 is SYDVKM in the germline V gene. The CDR3 is 15 residues long. Trimming shortened V by 4 bases and J by 4 bases, and 14 bases separated the two germline ends. Written as DNA, the CDR3 is TGTGCCAGCAGTTCCCAAGCCTACCAAAATCAGCCCCAGCATTTT. Translated: CASSSQAYQNQPQHF.

This rearrangement joins TRBV9 to TRBJ2-3; D may be TRBD2 (6 bases). CDR1 SGDLS and CDR2 YYNGEE come from the germline V gene. CDR3 length: 16 amino acids. V was trimmed by 0 bases and J by 5 bases, leaving 16 bases between them. CDR3 in amino acids: CASSVEGGGHLDTQYF. Here the CDR3 DNA reads TGTGCCAGCAGCGTAGAGGGCGGAGGGCATCTAGATACGCAGTATTTT. Filled out from reference TRBV9 and TRBJ2-3, the complete variable domain reads DSGVTQTPKHLITATGQRVTLRCSPRSGDLSVYWYQQSLDQGLQFLIQYYNGEERAKGNILERFSAQQFPDLHSELNLSSLELGDSALYFCASSVEGGGHLDTQYFGPGTRLTVL.

The rearrangement joins TRBV7-2 to TRBJ1-4; D not certain. In germline, CDR1 is SGHTA, CDR2 FQGNSA. The ends were cut back, 1 base at V and 8 bases at J, with 14 bases in the middle. The CDR3 runs to 15 residues. CDR3 residues: CASSLVFASWEKLFF. As DNA, the CDR3 is TGTGCCAGCAGCTTAGTTTTCGCGTCTTGGGAAAAACTGTTTTTT.

J is TRBJ2-5 and V is TRBV18; 8 bases match TRBD1. Germline V CDR1 and CDR2: KGHSH, LQKENI. V lost 3 bases to trimming and J lost 2 bases; unmatched junction nucleotides: 8. This CDR3 has 16 residues. Here the CDR3 DNA reads TGTGCCAGCTCACCCTCGCGGGACAGGCATCAAGAGACCCAGTACTTC. Translating gives CASSPSRDRHQETQYF.

The genes are TRBV6-1 and TRBJ1-5; no definite D call. The CDR3 sequence is 13 residues long. CDR1 and CDR2 from the germline V gene are MNHNS and SASEGT. V was cut by 2 bases and J by 4 bases, with 6 bases left in between. The CDR3 reads CASSERTNQPQHF. The CDR3 coding sequence is TGTGCCAGCAGTGAAAGGACTAATCAGCCCCAGCATTTT.

The rearrangement joins TRBV5-5 to TRBJ1-1; 12 nucleotides line up with TRBD1. Germline trimming cut 5 bases from V and 4 bases from J; bases unmatched to any gene: 6. Germline CDR1 is SGHKS and CDR2 is YYEKEE (reference sequence). This CDR3 region has 15 residues. CDR3 sequence reads: CASSYRDRGPTEAFF. The CDR3 nucleotides read TGTGCCAGCAGTTACCGGGACAGGGGGCCCACTGAAGCTTTCTTT.

This clone appeared once. The chain uses TRBV2 and TRBJ2-1, with a possible D match to TRBD2 (5 bases). V was trimmed by 3 bases and J by 8 bases, leaving 8 bases between them. The CDR3 has 12 residues. CDR1 is SNHLY and CDR2 is FYNNEI in the germline V gene. This CDR3 is CASSEAGDEQFF. CDR3 bases: TGTGCCAGCAGTGAGGCGGGTGATGAGCAGTTCTTC.